The T cell receptor (beta chain) described here comes from a study of T cell responses to AZD1222 COVID-19 vaccine. Sequenced by immunoSEQ multiplex PCR; TCRdb stores in-frame clones only, minus some. The table includes about 110,000 clones, about 82% detected once. The V gene's germline CDR1 is MDHEN and CDR2 SYDVKM. This CDR3 spans 16 amino acids. The V gene end was trimmed by 4 bases and the J gene end by 1 base; junction bases not matched to a gene: 8. This receptor was identified in an adult in good health. Sequencing used peripheral blood, obtained on day 0 of AZD1222 vaccination. The chain joins TRBV28 to TRBJ2-3, with TRBD1 identical over 7 bases. CDR3 sequence reads: CASSSRTGVGTDTQYF. DNA for the CDR3: TGTGCCAGCAGTTCCCGCACAGGGGTGGGCACAGATACGCAGTATTTT. Full variable domain (outside the CDR3, taken from reference TRBV28 and TRBJ2-3): DVKVTQSSRYLVKRTGEKVFLECVQDMDHENMFWYRQDPGLGLRLIYFSYDVKMKEKGDIPEGYSVSREKKERFSLILESASTNQTSMYLCASSSRTGVGTDTQYFGPGTRLTVL.